The 24 T cell receptor beta chains reported below all come from one sample, sequenced in a study of blood T cell repertoires in COVID-19. TCRdb keeps only in-frame clones here, not all; method: immunoSEQ multiplex PCR. The data contain some 160,000 clones, 65% to 85% of them singletons. Sequenced sample: peripheral blood. All receptors come from a woman of 80 years or more with acute or convalescent COVID-19.

CDR3 sequence (DNA): TGTGCCAGCAACAAAGGGGGCATTGGTACGCAGTATTTT. Translated, it gives CASNKGGIGTQYF. The chain carries TRBV14 and TRBJ2-3; 7 nucleotides align to TRBD1. Germline CDR1 and CDR2: SGHDN and FVKESK. This CDR3 is 13 amino acids long. V lost 7 bases to trimming and J lost 8 bases; unmatched junction nucleotides: 9. Variable domain in full (rest from reference TRBV14 and TRBJ2-3): EAGVTQFPSHSVIEKGQTVTLRCDPISGHDNLYWYRRVMGKEIKFLLHFVKESKQDESGMPNNRFLAERTGGTYSTLKVQPAELEDSGVYFCASNKGGIGTQYFGPGTRLTVL.

The V call is TRBV7-8, the J call TRBJ2-1, with 8 bases aligning to TRBD1. V shed 8 bases and J 7 bases; nucleotides not matched to a gene: 10. Per germline, CDR1 SGHVS and CDR2 FQNEAQ. CDR3 size: 14 residues. CDR3 DNA sequence: TGTGCCAGCCTCTTAAGGACAGGGAAAAATGAGCAGTTCTTC. It encodes CASLLRTGKNEQFF.

The chain is built from TRBV10-3 and TRBJ1-4; possibly TRBD1 for D (6 bases). V lost 3 bases, J lost 2 bases, and 13 bases lay in between. The germline V gene encodes CDR1 ENHRY and CDR2 SYGVKD. The CDR3 spans 16 residues. The CDR3, as DNA: TGTGCCATCAGTGACTTGGGGGGGCGGACTAATGAAAAACTGTTTTTT. Protein product: CAISDLGGRTNEKLFF.

DNA for the CDR3: TGTGCCAGTAGTTGGGGGGGACGTGGTGACGAAAAACTGTTTTTT. Residues: CASSWGGRGDEKLFF. This chain links TRBV19 with TRBJ1-4; a weak D match, TRBD1 (5 bases). CDR1 and CDR2 from the germline V gene are LNHDA and SQIVND (reference sequence). V was cut by 5 bases and J by 8 bases, with 18 bases left in between. There are 15 residues in the CDR3.

Concerning this clone: The sample holds other DNA sequences that translate to the same CDR3. The chain is built from TRBV18 and TRBJ2-5; maybe TRBD2 (5 bases). Trimming took 0 bases from V and 0 from J, leaving 8 bases between them. The germline gives CDR1 KGHSH, CDR2 LQKENI. CDR3 length: 15 residues. The chain's CDR3 is CASSPPGGYQETQYF. The CDR3 DNA sequence: TGTGCCAGCTCACCACCTGGCGGGTACCAAGAGACCCAGTACTTC.

Turning to this clone: Other DNA sequences within the sample encode an identical CDR3. This chain links TRBV7-2 with TRBJ2-5; D is perhaps TRBD2 (6 bases). The V and J ends lost 1 base and 0 bases respectively, with 12 bases between them. Germline-derived CDR1 and CDR2 are SGHTA and FQGNSA. CDR3 length: 16 amino acids. CDR3 loop: CASSLGSGGYQETQYF. Written as DNA, the CDR3 is TGTGCCAGCAGCTTAGGGAGCGGAGGGTACCAAGAGACCCAGTACTTC.

On this clone: This sample includes further DNA sequences coding for the same CDR3. The chain is built from TRBV18 and TRBJ2-5; TRBD2 is a possible D gene (5 bases). The CDR3 is 13 residues long. Per germline, CDR1 KGHSH and CDR2 LQKENI. V was shortened by 6 bases and J by 2 bases, with 10 bases between the two germline ends. CDR3 sequence reads: CASSPDSQETQYF. In DNA, the CDR3 is TGTGCCAGCTCCCCGGACTCACAAGAGACCCAGTACTTC.

V usage is TRBV30 and J usage is TRBJ2-1; 14 nucleotides match TRBD2. CDR3 size: 15 residues. The germline V gene encodes CDR1 GTSNPN and CDR2 SVGIG (reference sequence). This chain's CDR3 is CGLAGGPGSYNEQFF. The CDR3 DNA follows: TGTGGACTAGCGGGAGGGCCGGGGTCCTACAATGAGCAGTTCTTC.

The V gene is TRBV6-6, the J gene TRBJ1-1; tentatively, D is TRBD1 (5 bases). V lost 6 bases, J lost 7 bases, and 9 bases lay in between. This CDR3 contains 11 residues. Germline CDR1 MNHNY, CDR2 SVGAGI (reference sequence). The CDR3, as DNA: TGTGCCAGCAGCCCCGGGGGTGAAGCTTTCTTT. Encoded protein: CASSPGGEAFF.

This clone has only a few counts. This rearrangement joins TRBV28 to TRBJ2-1; D might be TRBD2 (5 bases). Germline assignment: CDR1 MDHEN and CDR2 SYDVKM. The ends were cut back, 5 bases at V and 4 bases at J, with 18 bases in the middle. This CDR3 has 16 amino acids. The CDR3 protein is CASSPVTTGKYNEQFF. The CDR3 nucleotides are TGTGCCAGCAGTCCCGTGACAACGGGGAAATACAATGAGCAGTTCTTC.

Details on this clone: Other DNA variants within this sample encode the same CDR3. The chain has TRBV5-6 and TRBJ1-2; 7 nucleotides align to TRBD1. The CDR3 sequence is 13 residues long. With 0 bases clipped from V and 6 bases from J, the junction kept 2 bases outside the gene matches. Germline V gives CDR1 SGHDT, CDR2 YYEEEE. CDR3 nucleotide sequence: TGTGCCAGCAGCTTGGGCCAGGGGGATGGCTACACCTTC. Translating it yields CASSLGQGDGYTF.

The V gene is TRBV13, the J gene TRBJ2-1, with D tentatively TRBD2 (5 bases). The CDR3 is 16 residues long. The germline gives CDR1 PRHDT, CDR2 FYEKMQ (reference sequence). V was clipped by 0 bases and J by 4 bases, with 13 bases between them. The CDR3 loop reads CASSLGNGKIYNEQFF. The CDR3 DNA sequence: TGTGCCAGCAGCTTAGGAAACGGGAAGATTTACAATGAGCAGTTCTTC.

The chain recombines TRBV18 with TRBJ2-2; 7 bases fit TRBD1. This CDR3 is built from 17 residues. Germline values: CDR1 KGHSH, CDR2 LQKENI. Unmatched junction bases numbered 11, after V lost 6 bases and J lost 1 base. CDR3 protein: CASSKMETGQNTGELFF. CDR3 nucleotides: TGTGCCAGCTCTAAAATGGAGACAGGGCAGAACACCGGGGAGCTGTTTTTT.

The chain joins TRBV5-1 to TRBJ2-1; 7 bases are a match to TRBD2. Trimming took 0 bases from V and 6 from J; bases not matched to a gene: 6. Germline assignment: CDR1 SGHRS and CDR2 YFSETQ. The CDR3 is 15 amino acids. The CDR3 sequence: CASSLGGSEVNEQFF. As DNA, the CDR3 is TGCGCCAGCAGCTTGGGCGGGAGTGAGGTCAATGAGCAGTTCTTC.

This clone was seen once. This chain joins TRBV29-1 and TRBJ1-1; 7 bases are a match to TRBD1. CDR3 length equals 14 residues. Losses at the gene ends were 3 bases for V and 0 bases for J; bases not matched to a gene: 4. Germline values: CDR1 SQVTM, CDR2 ANQGSEA. The CDR3 bases are TGCAGCGTTGAGGGACAGCGTATGAACACTGAAGCTTTCTTT. Translation gives CSVEGQRMNTEAFF. The variable domain in full, completed from reference TRBV29-1 and TRBJ1-1, reads SAVISQKPSRDICQRGTSLTIQCQVDSQVTMMFWYRQQPGQSLTLIATANQGSEATYESGFVIDKFPISRPNLTFSTLTVSNMSPEDSSIYLCSVEGQRMNTEAFFGQGTRLTVV.

The CDR3 DNA reads TGTGCCAGCAGCCCCGCGGGTTATGAGCAGTTCTTC. Residues: CASSPAGYEQFF. The chain has TRBV11-1 and TRBJ2-1; tentatively, D is TRBD2 (5 bases). The CDR3 loop spans 12 amino acids. CDR1 SGHAT and CDR2 FQDESV come from the germline V gene (reference sequence). The germline V and J ends were trimmed by 5 bases and 8 bases, with 10 bases remaining between them.

This clone occurred a few times. The chain carries TRBV7-9 and TRBJ1-4; D perhaps matches TRBD1 (5 bases). Trimming left V 1 base short and J 5 bases short, with 8 bases between. The CDR3 runs 14 residues. Germline V CDR1 and CDR2: SEHNR, FQNEAQ (reference sequence). This CDR3 is CASSLDRRNEKLFF. The CDR3 DNA reads as TGTGCCAGCAGCTTAGACAGGAGAAATGAAAAACTGTTTTTT.

This clone was seen a single time. The chain links TRBV6-6 to TRBJ1-2; 7 bases match TRBD1. Per germline, CDR1 MNHNY and CDR2 SVGAGI (reference sequence). The J segment lost 0 bases and the V segment lost 11 bases, leaving 12 bases of the junction unmatched. CDR3 length: 15 residues. The CDR3 nucleotides read TGTGCCTCCCGCAGGGACAGTAGAGCTAACTATGGCTACACCTTC. This encodes CASRRDSRANYGYTF.

The chain couples TRBV29-1 to TRBJ1-2, with TRBD1 as a possible D gene (6 bases). Germline V gives CDR1 SQVTM, CDR2 ANQGSEA. This CDR3 contains 12 residues. V was shortened by 6 bases and J by 4 bases, with 12 bases between the two germline ends. The CDR3 bases are TGCAGCGTCCTACAGGGTCCCTATGGCTACACCTTC. This encodes CSVLQGPYGYTF.

Concerning this clone: One end of the junction fails to match germline, which may point to a read error. The chain has TRBV2 and TRBJ2-1; no clear D. Looked up from germline, CDR1 is SNHLY and CDR2 is FYNNEI. There are 14 residues in the CDR3. In nucleotides, the CDR3 is TGTGCCAGCAATGAATGGAGCTCCTACAATGAGCAGTTCTTC. Residues: CASNEWSSYNEQFF.

V gene TRBV7-9 combines with J gene TRBJ1-1, with D possibly being TRBD1 (5 bases). This CDR3 region has 13 residues. CDR1 is SEHNR, CDR2 FQNEAQ, per germline (reference sequence). Deletions cut 5 bases from V and 0 bases from J, with 7 bases between. The CDR3 protein is CASSATVNTEAFF. CDR3 nucleotide sequence: TGTGCCAGCAGCGCGACAGTGAACACTGAAGCTTTCTTT.

The DNA for the CDR3 is TGTGCCAGCTGGGGGGACTCCAATGAAAAACTGTTTTTT. Translating gives CASWGDSNEKLFF. The chain combines TRBV6-5 with TRBJ1-4, with a weak D call TRBD1 (5 bases). CDR1 and CDR2 (germline): MNHEY, SVGAGI. The CDR3 has 13 residues. The V and J ends lost 8 bases and 5 bases respectively, with 12 bases between them.

This clone was observed a single time. J is TRBJ2-7 and V is TRBV6-2 or TRBV6-3; D is ambiguous. Trimming took off 2 bases at V and 5 bases at J, with 16 bases between the two ends. CDR3 length equals 15 residues. CDR1 MNHEY and CDR2 SVGEGT come from the germline V gene. The CDR3 sequence: CASSYAAASRNEQYF. The CDR3 DNA is TGTGCCAGCAGTTACGCAGCAGCGTCGAGGAACGAGCAGTACTTC.

The chain couples TRBV7-9 to TRBJ1-1; D is unresolved. Germline V CDR1 and CDR2: SEHNR, FQNEAQ (reference sequence). CDR3 length: 14 amino acids. Trimming shortened V by 5 bases and J by 1 base, and 11 bases separated the two germline ends. DNA for the CDR3: TGTGCCAGCAGCCGTATTGGGCAGAACACTGAAGCTTTCTTT. Amino acid sequence: CASSRIGQNTEAFF.